The next 28 T cell receptor beta chains were all read from a single sample in a study of patients and donors after allogeneic stem cell transplantation. TCRdb ran MiXCR on the RT-PCR reads and lists one entry per CDR3 protein. The table lists about 2,200 distinct CDR3 sequences, about 31% of them singletons. Sequencing input: blood, either unsorted or a sorted T cell fraction (not recorded which). The origin of the receptors is a human donor who was either an allogeneic HSCT recipient or a stem cell or donor lymphocyte infusion donor (not recorded which). It is not recorded whose cells these are; they may come from a transplant donor.

The CDR3, as DNA: TGTGCCATCAGTATAGGCGGGGAGCAGTTCTTC. As protein: CAISIGGEQFF. The chain links TRBV10-3 to TRBJ2-1; D possibly corresponds to TRBD2 (5 bases). Germline values: CDR1 ENHRY, CDR2 SYGVKD. The CDR3 extends over 11 amino acids. Trimming pared 5 bases from V and 10 bases from J, leaving 9 bases between.

The chain is built from TRBV6-2 or TRBV6-3 and TRBJ1-1, with D unresolved. There are 12 residues in the CDR3. Germline assignment: CDR1 MNHEY and CDR2 SVGEGT. V lost 6 bases, J lost 7 bases, and 12 bases lay in between. CDR3 nucleotides: TGTGCCAGCAGCAACGGACCGAGTGAAGCTTTCTTT. Translating it yields CASSNGPSEAFF.

The V and J genes are TRBV30 and TRBJ1-2, with D perhaps TRBD1 (5 bases). Trimming cost V 4 bases and J 7 bases, with 19 bases left between them. The V gene's germline CDR1 is GTSNPN and CDR2 SVGIG (reference sequence). This CDR3 spans 14 amino acids. Written as DNA, the CDR3 is TGTGCCTGGAACAAAGCCAGGCAGGGAGGTGGCTACACCTTC. The encoded protein is CAWNKARQGGGYTF.

The genes are TRBV3-1 and TRBJ2-1; the match to TRBD2 covers 12 bases. V dropped 5 bases and J dropped 8; count of bases not matched to a gene: 10. Germline V lookup: CDR1 LGHDT, CDR2 YNNKEL (reference sequence). This CDR3 is built from 16 residues. Written as DNA, the CDR3 is TGTGCCAGCAGCGCCCAGACTAGCGGGGGTACCGATGAGCAGTTCTTC. As protein: CASSAQTSGGTDEQFF.

In its sample, this clonotype ranks as medium-sized. The gene calls are TRBV30 and TRBJ2-1; D is ambiguous. Germline values: CDR1 GTSNPN, CDR2 SVGIG (reference sequence). Trimming pared 0 bases from V and 4 bases from J, leaving 7 bases between. This CDR3 comprises 13 residues. The CDR3 DNA follows: TGTGCCTGGAGTGTAGACAATTACAATGAGCAGTTCTTC. Translation: CAWSVDNYNEQFF.

The chain employs TRBV5-5 and TRBJ2-7, with 10 bases identical to TRBD2. V lost 4 bases to trimming and J lost 0 bases; unmatched junction nucleotides: 7. Germline V gene lookup returns CDR1 SGHKS and CDR2 YYEKEE (reference sequence). The CDR3 is made up of 16 amino acids. CDR3 loop: CASSPNSGGSSYEQYV. CDR3 coding DNA: TGTGCCAGCAGCCCTAATAGCGGGGGGTCCTCCTACGAGCAGTACGTC.

J is TRBJ2-3 and V is TRBV7-3; D not certain. Trimming shortened V by 4 bases and J by 1 base, and 9 bases separated the two germline ends. CDR1 and CDR2 (germline): SGHTA, FQGTGA. There are 14 residues in the CDR3. CDR3 bases: TGTGCCAGCAGCTACAGTGGCGGCACAGATACGCAGTATTTT. It specifies CASSYSGGTDTQYF.

Judged by abundance, this clonotype is large. The V call is TRBV7-6, the J call TRBJ2-1, with 10 positions matching TRBD2. The CDR3 has 16 amino acids. Per germline, CDR1 SGHVS and CDR2 FNYEAQ. Trimming cost V 0 bases and J 7 bases; bases outside gene matches: 6. This CDR3 reads CASSLATAGGWNEQFF. As DNA, the CDR3 is TGTGCCAGCAGCTTAGCTACAGCGGGAGGGTGGAATGAGCAGTTCTTC. The full variable domain, in which reference TRBV7-6 and TRBJ2-1 provide the parts outside the CDR3, is GAGVSQSPRYKVTKRGQDVALRCDPISGHVSLYWYRQALGQGPEFLTYFNYEAQQDKSGLPNDRFSAERPEGSISTLTIQRTEQRDSAMYRCASSLATAGGWNEQFFGPGTRLTVL.

V is TRBV29-1 and J is TRBJ2-4; D is unresolved. Trimming took 6 bases from V and 0 from J, leaving 3 bases between them. Per germline, CDR1 SQVTM and CDR2 ANQGSEA. The CDR3 consists of 11 residues. CDR3 sequence: CSVLAKNIQYF. Written as DNA, the CDR3 is TGCAGCGTATTAGCCAAAAACATTCAGTACTTC.

This clonotype came up a few times. V is TRBV4-2 and J is TRBJ2-7, with D hard to call. Per germline, CDR1 LGHNA and CDR2 YNFKEQ. CDR3 length equals 14 residues. V lost 0 bases and J 1 base, leaving 7 bases between the germline ends. The CDR3 protein is CASSQDQESYEQYF. The CDR3 coding sequence is TGTGCCAGCAGCCAAGATCAGGAGTCCTACGAGCAGTACTTC.

This rearrangement joins TRBV5-1 to TRBJ2-1, with 9 bases matching TRBD2. CDR3 length equals 15 residues. Germline CDR1 SGHRS, CDR2 YFSETQ. J lost 8 bases, V lost 0 bases, and 6 bases had no gene match. CDR3 region: CASSLGPTSGDEQFF. The DNA for the CDR3 is TGCGCCAGCAGCTTGGGCCCGACTAGCGGAGATGAGCAGTTCTTC.

In its sample, this clonotype ranks as large. The chain carries TRBV21-1 and TRBJ2-3. TRBV21-1 is tagged as a pseudogene. The CDR3 length is 12 residues. CDR3 in DNA: TGTGCCAGCAGCAAACTGGCAGATACGCAGTATTTT. Translation gives CASSKLADTQYF.

The gene calls are TRBV7-2 and TRBJ2-1; the D gene is possibly TRBD1 (8 bases). V was shortened by 5 bases and J by 5 bases, with 16 bases between the two germline ends. Per germline, CDR1 SGHTA and CDR2 FQGNSA. There are 15 residues in the CDR3. The CDR3 is CASSPRTGGDNEQFF. Here the CDR3 DNA reads TGTGCCAGCAGCCCGAGAACAGGGGGGGACAATGAGCAGTTCTTC. Filled out from reference TRBV7-2 and TRBJ2-1, the complete variable domain reads GAGVSQSPSNKVTEKGKDVELRCDPISGHTALYWYRQSLGQGLEFLIYFQGNSAPDKSGLPSDRFSAERTGGSVSTLTIQRTQQEDSAVYLCASSPRTGGDNEQFFGPGTRLTVL.

In this sample, this clonotype turned up a few times. V and J are TRBV11-2 and TRBJ2-7; no clear D. In germline, CDR1 is SGHAT, CDR2 FQNNGV. CDR3 length: 13 amino acids. V lost 1 base to trimming and J lost 6 bases, with 10 bases between them. CDR3: CASSLGVAPEQYF. In DNA, the CDR3 is TGTGCCAGCAGCTTAGGCGTCGCCCCCGAGCAGTACTTC.

This chain links TRBV11-3 with TRBJ2-3, with 12 nucleotides matching TRBD2. The junction had 4 bases not matched to a gene; V was cut back by 1 base and J by 2 bases. The CDR3 totals 17 residues. Germline-derived CDR1 and CDR2 are SGHNT and YENEEA. CDR3 bases: TGTGCCAGCAGCTTAGGGACTAGCGGGGCGACCACAGATACGCAGTATTTT. This encodes CASSLGTSGATTDTQYF.

The chain couples TRBV12-5 to TRBJ2-6; the D is unclear. CDR1 LGHNT and CDR2 FRNRAP come from the germline V gene. There are 19 residues in the CDR3. Trimming stripped 1 base from V and 0 bases from J, with 16 bases between. CDR3 loop: CASGLASSRSRSGANVLTF. Written as DNA, the CDR3 is TGTGCTAGTGGTTTGGCCTCCTCCAGGTCCCGCTCTGGGGCCAACGTCCTGACTTTC. Filled out from reference TRBV12-5 and TRBJ2-6, the complete variable domain reads DARVTQTPRHKVTEMGQEVTMRCQPILGHNTVFWYRQTMMQGLELLAYFRNRAPLDDSGMPKDRFSAEMPDATLATLKIQPSEPRDSAVYFCASGLASSRSRSGANVLTFGAGSRLTVL.

This chain uses TRBV7-2 with TRBJ2-1; a weak D match, TRBD1 (6 bases). In germline, CDR1 is SGHTA, CDR2 FQGNSA. V lost 0 bases and J lost 2, with 8 bases in between. This CDR3 comprises 15 residues. This CDR3 is CASSLAQGTYNEQFF. The CDR3 bases are TGTGCCAGCAGCTTAGCACAGGGCACCTACAATGAGCAGTTCTTC.

The genes are TRBV15 and TRBJ2-6; 8 bases agree with TRBD1. V gave up 5 bases and J gave up 8 bases; unmatched junction bases: 5. Germline V gene sequence: CDR1 LNHNV, CDR2 YYDKDF (reference sequence). The CDR3 consists of 14 residues. CDR3 bases: TGTGCCACCAGCGCAGGGGGCGTGACCAACGTCCTGACTTTC. This sequence encodes CATSAGGVTNVLTF.

In its sample, this clonotype ranks as large (0.1 to 1%). The genes are TRBV29-1 and TRBJ2-1, with 12 bases matching TRBD2. The CDR3 spans 15 residues. Germline CDR1 SQVTM, CDR2 ANQGSEA. V gave up 7 bases and J gave up 7 bases; unmatched junction bases: 11. The CDR3 DNA sequence: TGCAGCGCCTCCTCGACTAGCGGGAGCTTTAATGAGCAGTTCTTC. Translating it yields CSASSTSGSFNEQFF.

This clonotype was observed a few times. The V call is TRBV5-1, the J call TRBJ2-3, with unresolved D. Trimming pared 0 bases from V and 3 bases from J, leaving 14 bases between. The CDR3 spans 16 residues. Germline values: CDR1 SGHRS, CDR2 YFSETQ. Here the CDR3 DNA reads TGCGCCAGCAGCTTGGCCGGGCGACCGGTAACAGATACGCAGTATTTT. It encodes CASSLAGRPVTDTQYF.

The V gene is TRBV6-6, the J gene TRBJ1-5, with D possibly TRBD1 on 6 matching bases. Germline loops: CDR1 MNHNY, CDR2 SVGAGI (reference sequence). The CDR3 sequence is 13 residues long. V gave up 8 bases and J gave up 5 bases, with 13 bases separating them. The CDR3 coding sequence is TGTGCCAGCGGACTTCAGGGGCATCAGCCCCAGCATTTT. It is translated as CASGLQGHQPQHF.

This clonotype appeared a few times. The rearrangement joins TRBV30 to TRBJ2-7; 12 nucleotides agree with TRBD1. J was trimmed by 4 bases and V by 0 bases; bases with no gene match: 4. Germline V gene sequence: CDR1 GTSNPN, CDR2 SVGIG (reference sequence). CDR3 size: 15 residues. The CDR3 coding sequence is TGTGCCTGGAGTGTACGGGACAGGGGGCTTTACGAGCAGTACTTC. Its translation is CAWSVRDRGLYEQYF.

The V call is TRBV24-1, the J call TRBJ2-1; D might be TRBD2 (6 bases). The germline V gene has CDR1 KGHDR and CDR2 SFDVKD. The CDR3 loop spans 15 amino acids. Trimming removed 6 bases at V and 0 bases at J, with 11 bases between. CDR3 loop: CATSFGRSSYNEQFF. DNA for the CDR3: TGTGCCACCAGTTTCGGGAGAAGCTCCTACAATGAGCAGTTCTTC.

V usage is TRBV5-5 and J usage is TRBJ2-7; TRBD1 agrees at 8 bases. CDR3 length: 16 residues. Germline CDR1 reads SGHKS; CDR2 reads YYEKEE (reference sequence). The J segment lost 0 bases and the V segment lost 2 bases, leaving 7 bases of the junction unmatched. The CDR3 region has the DNA TGTGCCAGCAGCTTCCGGACAGGGCTCAGCTCCTACGAGCAGTACGTC. Its protein product is CASSFRTGLSSYEQYV.

This clonotype was picked up a small number of times. The rearrangement uses TRBV3-1 and TRBJ2-1; D ambiguous. Between the trimmed V and J ends, which lost 1 base and 6 bases, there was a span of 4 bases. CDR1 is LGHDT, CDR2 YNNKEL, per germline (reference sequence). The CDR3 is 12 residues long. As DNA, the CDR3 is TGTGCCAGCAGCCAAGCAGGCAATGAGCAGTTCTTC. Its protein product is CASSQAGNEQFF.

V usage is TRBV5-1 and J usage is TRBJ2-3; D is unclear. The CDR3 totals 14 residues. Germline-derived CDR1 and CDR2 are SGHRS and YFSETQ. V was shortened by 0 bases and J by 3 bases, with 8 bases between the two germline ends. The CDR3 loop reads CASSLGAFTDTQYF. CDR3 DNA: TGCGCCAGCAGCTTGGGGGCTTTTACAGATACGCAGTATTTT.

This clonotype occurred a few times. The chain combines TRBV11-1 with TRBJ2-2; D is undetermined. The V end was cut by 3 bases, the J end by 6 bases, with 8 bases between. The CDR3 runs to 13 residues. Germline V CDR1 and CDR2: SGHAT, FQDESV (reference sequence). CDR3 bases: TGTGCCAGCAGCTTCGGAAGGGCCGGGGAGCTGTTTTTT. Translation: CASSFGRAGELFF.

This chain uses TRBV27 with TRBJ2-2; TRBD1 aligns across 7 bases. Per germline, CDR1 MNHEY and CDR2 SMNVEV (reference sequence). Trimming at V came to 6 bases and at J to 5 bases, leaving 3 bases not matched to a gene. The CDR3 runs to 13 residues. CDR3 sequence: CASRMTGTGELFF. The DNA for the CDR3 is TGTGCCAGCAGGATGACAGGGACCGGGGAGCTGTTTTTT.